These T cell receptor beta chains were read from a single sample in a study of T cell responses to AZD1222 COVID-19 vaccine. The repertoire was sequenced with immunoSEQ multiplex PCR; TCRdb's copy has only in-frame clones and lacks some. The sample has more than 95,000 clones, 65% to 90% seen once; the top ten hold about 25%. The specimen was peripheral blood, collected 28 days after the second AZD1222 dose. Every receptor here comes from an adult who received the AZD1222 COVID-19 vaccine. Each CDR3 is given with its conserved first and last residue. The order of the fields is V gene, clone size, J gene, D gene, CDR3 DNA, CDR3 protein. A D gene is named only where the DNA matches it firmly. Clone sizes are given selectively: once, few, many, or a class where the clone is expanded.

TRBV2	few	TRBJ1-2	NA	TGTGCCAGCAGACCTACAGGCGACTATGGCTACACCTTC	CASRPTGDYGYTF
TRBV5-1	NA	TRBJ1-1	NA	TGCGCCAGCAGCTTTGGGCAGGGAGAAGCTTTCTTT	CASSFGQGEAFF
TRBV19	NA	TRBJ1-1	NA	TGTGCCAGTAGTTTTCCCCACGGGGAAGCTTTCTTT	CASSFPHGEAFF
TRBV9	NA	TRBJ2-7	TRBD1	TGTGCCAGCAGCGCCCTGACAGGGTCAGCCGAGCAGTACTTC	CASSALTGSAEQYF
TRBV9	NA	TRBJ1-3	NA	TGTGCCAGCAGCCCCCGAGGGGGAAACACCATATATTTT	CASSPRGGNTIYF
TRBV24-1	few	TRBJ2-1	NA	TGTGCCACCAGTGATTTGGGGTTACTGGATGAGCAGTTCTTC	CATSDLGLLDEQFF
TRBV9	many	TRBJ2-2	TRBD2	TGTGCCAGCAGCCTGCTTCGCGGGGGGAACACCGGGGAGCTGTTTTTT	CASSLLRGGNTGELFF
TRBV5-8	NA	TRBJ1-5	NA	TGTGCCAGCAGCTTGGCTGACAGGTTGAGGGGCAATCAGCCCCAGCATTTT	CASSLADRLRGNQPQHF
TRBV30	NA	TRBJ1-1	NA	TGTGCCTGGAGTGTACAATACACAGCTTTCTTT	CAWSVQYTAFF
TRBV7-2	once	TRBJ2-3	TRBD2	TGTGCCAGCAGCTTATCTCCAGCGGGGATAGATACGCAGTATTTT	CASSLSPAGIDTQYF
TRBV27	NA	TRBJ1-5	NA	TGTGCCAGCAGAGGTGGCAATCAGCCCCAGCATTTT	CASRGGNQPQHF
TRBV19	NA	TRBJ1-4	NA	TGTGCCAGTAGAAAGGGGCAGGGTAATGAAAAACTGTTTTTT	CASRKGQGNEKLFF
TRBV9	NA	TRBJ1-1	NA	TGTGCCAGCAGCGTAGTCCCCTTTGACAGGATGAACACTGAAGCTTTCTTT	CASSVVPFDRMNTEAFF
TRBV5-4	NA	TRBJ2-3	TRBD1	TGTGCCAGCAGCAATGACAGGGCCCGAAGCACAGATACGCAGTATTTT	CASSNDRARSTDTQYF
TRBV6-5	NA	TRBJ1-2	TRBD1	TGTGCCAGCAGAGGCGGACAGGGAGTCAGCTATGGCTACACCTTC	CASRGGQGVSYGYTF
TRBV12-3/TRBV12-4	NA	TRBJ1-2	NA	TGTGCCAGCAGTTTACGCTATGGCTACACCTTC	CASSLRYGYTF
TRBV3-1/TRBV3-2	NA	TRBJ1-6	NA	TGTGCCAGCAGCCAAAGGCCCCAGTCCTATAATTCACCCCTCCACTTT	CASSQRPQSYNSPLHF
TRBV25-1	NA	TRBJ2-5	NA	TGTGCCAGCAGTGGAAAAGAGACCCAGTACTTC	CASSGKETQYF
TRBV27	NA	TRBJ1-1	TRBD1	TGTGCCAGCAGTTGGACAGGAAACACTGAAGCTTTCTTT	CASSWTGNTEAFF
TRBV18	NA	TRBJ2-5	TRBD2	TGTGCCAGCTCACCCTTCCTGGCGGGGGGCTACCAAGAGACCCAGTACTTC	CASSPFLAGGYQETQYF
TRBV7-2	NA	TRBJ1-3	NA	TGTGCCAGCAGCCCCCCGGCGGCGAAATCTGGAAACACCATATATTTT	CASSPPAAKSGNTIYF
TRBV4-3	NA	TRBJ1-3	NA	TGCGCCAGCAGCCCAACAGGGACCTCTGGAAACACCATATATTTT	CASSPTGTSGNTIYF
TRBV9	NA	TRBJ2-7	NA	TGTGCCAGCAGCGTAGGGCAGGGGAACTACGAGCAGTACTTC	CASSVGQGNYEQYF
TRBV11-2	NA	TRBJ1-1	NA	TGTGCCAGCAGCTTATTCACCGGGGGCGGGTACACTGAAGCTTTCTTT	CASSLFTGGGYTEAFF
TRBV11-2	NA	TRBJ2-3	NA	TGTGCCAGCAGCTTACTACCCAATATGGGGATGGATACGCAGTATTTT	CASSLLPNMGMDTQYF
TRBV5-8	NA	TRBJ1-1	NA	TGTGCCAGCAGCGGGGACATGGGAACGTCTGAAGCTTTCTTT	CASSGDMGTSEAFF
TRBV5-4	NA	TRBJ1-1	TRBD1	TGTGCCAGCAGCTTACAGGGGGCTTCCACTGAAGCTTTCTTT	CASSLQGASTEAFF
TRBV20-1	NA	TRBJ1-6	NA	TGCAGTGCTAGTCGGCAGGGGACGGCCTATAATTCACCCCTCCACTTT	CSASRQGTAYNSPLHF
TRBV9	NA	TRBJ2-1	NA	TGTGCCAGCACGCCAGGTGGGGACTCCTACAATGAGCAGTTCTTC	CASTPGGDSYNEQFF
TRBV27	NA	TRBJ1-5	NA	TGTGCCAGCAGTCCCGGGACACACCGCAATCAGCCCCAGCATTTT	CASSPGTHRNQPQHF
TRBV6-1	few	TRBJ2-5	TRBD1	TGTGCCAGCAGTGGAGCGGACAGGGACCAAGAGACCCAGTACTTC	CASSGADRDQETQYF
TRBV19	NA	TRBJ1-6	NA	TGTGCCAGTAGTACTTTCACAGGTTATAATTCACCCCTCCACTTT	CASSTFTGYNSPLHF
TRBV19	NA	TRBJ2-2	NA	TGTGCCAGTAGTCTGGGTCCTCTCTCCACCGGGGAGCTGTTTTTT	CASSLGPLSTGELFF
TRBV11-3	NA	TRBJ1-1	NA	TGTGCCAGCAGCCCACAGGCTAACACTGAAGCTTTCTTT	CASSPQANTEAFF
TRBV4-2	NA	TRBJ1-3	NA	TGTGCCAGCAGCCAAGATGAGGGAACCGGAAACACCATATATTTT	CASSQDEGTGNTIYF
TRBV12-3/TRBV12-4	NA	TRBJ1-1	NA	TGTGCCAGCACTAAAGGGAACACTGAAGCTTTCTTT	CASTKGNTEAFF